These T cell receptor beta chains were read from a single sample in a study of blood T cell repertoires in COVID-19. Repertoires were generated with immunoSEQ multiplex PCR, while TCRdb's copy carries only in-frame clones and drops some. The sample records around 150,000 clones, roughly nine tenths being singletons. Sequenced sample: peripheral blood. The receptors shown here come from a woman in her sixties or seventies with active or convalescent COVID-19. Both conserved end residues are part of each CDR3. Fields, in order: CDR3 protein, V gene, D gene, J gene, CDR3 length. The D gene is left open where the match is weak.

CDR3aa: CASSLSRNTEAFF; v_gene: TRBV6-5; d_gene: NA; j_gene: TRBJ1-1; len: 13
CDR3aa: CASSLDGGGGGYTF; v_gene: TRBV5-1; d_gene: NA; j_gene: TRBJ1-2; len: 14
CDR3aa: CASSELEVQETQYF; v_gene: TRBV25-1; d_gene: NA; j_gene: TRBJ2-5; len: 14
CDR3aa: CASPIRANTGELFF; v_gene: TRBV7-2; d_gene: NA; j_gene: TRBJ2-2; len: 14
CDR3aa: CAWREPPRGLDSPLHF; v_gene: TRBV30; d_gene: NA; j_gene: TRBJ1-6; len: 16
CDR3aa: CSAHAKGHEQFF; v_gene: TRBV29-1; d_gene: NA; j_gene: TRBJ2-1; len: 12
CDR3aa: CATRRGAGAFF; v_gene: TRBV12-3/TRBV12-4; d_gene: NA; j_gene: TRBJ1-1; len: 11
CDR3aa: CASSTSEDEQFF; v_gene: TRBV5-1; d_gene: NA; j_gene: TRBJ2-1; len: 12
CDR3aa: CASGWGGNNEQFF; v_gene: TRBV2; d_gene: TRBD2; j_gene: TRBJ2-1; len: 13
CDR3aa: CASSSSPSELKTQYF; v_gene: TRBV11-3; d_gene: NA; j_gene: TRBJ2-5; len: 15
CDR3aa: CASLTGVTEAFF; v_gene: TRBV6-5; d_gene: NA; j_gene: TRBJ1-1; len: 12
CDR3aa: CSVVGGDEQYF; v_gene: TRBV29-1; d_gene: TRBD2; j_gene: TRBJ2-7; len: 11
CDR3aa: CASSPVTGYEQYF; v_gene: TRBV6-5; d_gene: NA; j_gene: TRBJ2-7; len: 13
CDR3aa: CATSDGTGFGGYTF; v_gene: TRBV24-1; d_gene: TRBD1; j_gene: TRBJ1-2; len: 14
CDR3aa: CASREDRNYGYTF; v_gene: TRBV9; d_gene: NA; j_gene: TRBJ1-2; len: 13
CDR3aa: CASKNRDTYGYTF; v_gene: TRBV6-5; d_gene: NA; j_gene: TRBJ1-2; len: 13
CDR3aa: CSVPDSVGFIETQYF; v_gene: TRBV29-1; d_gene: NA; j_gene: TRBJ2-5; len: 15